This T cell receptor (beta chain) originates from a study of blood T cell repertoires in COVID-19. Across the study: Researchers got acute and convalescent COVID-19 samples from the United States, Italy and Spain.

Clones were sequenced by immunoSEQ multiplex PCR, and TCRdb holds only the in-frame ones, with some missing. The sample shows 150,000 to 200,000 clones, roughly 90% of them seen only once. Per the germline V gene, CDR1 is SGHRS and CDR2 is YFSETQ. Unmatched junction bases numbered 8, after V lost 5 bases and J lost 0 bases. The CDR3 extends over 15 amino acids. This clonotype was obtained from a man aged 18 to 30 with acute or convalescent COVID-19. Specimen: peripheral blood. The chain links TRBV5-1 to TRBJ2-7, with 7 bases that match TRBD1. The CDR3: CASRLLGTASYEQYF. CDR3 nucleotides: TGCGCCAGCAGGCTCCTCGGGACAGCCTCCTACGAGCAGTACTTC.